Listed below are T cell receptor beta chains from one sample, sequenced in a study of Graves' ophthalmopathy and Graves' hyperthyroidism. TCRdb re-called the multiplex PCR reads with MiXCR, one entry per CDR3 protein. The sample has about 410,000 distinct CDR3 sequences, 15% to 20% seen once; the top ten hold about 1.6%. The sample taken for sequencing was peripheral blood. The receptors were sampled from a woman aged 18-30 years with Graves' ophthalmopathy. Both conserved end residues are part of each CDR3. The order of the fields is CDR3 DNA, CDR3 protein, clone size, V gene, J gene, D gene. The D gene is left open where the match is weak. Clone sizes are given selectively: once, few, many, or a class where the clone is expanded.

DNA: TGCGCCAGCAGCTCCCCCGGGACAACGAACACCGGGGAGCTGTTTTTT; CDR3: CASSSPGTTNTGELFF; size: .; V: TRBV5-1; J: TRBJ2-2; D: .
DNA: TGTGCCACTGGGGGGAACACTGAAGCTTTCTTT; CDR3: CATGGNTEAFF; size: many; V: TRBV28; J: TRBJ1-1; D: .
DNA: TGTGCCGCCGCAGGTGGATCGTTCTACGAGCAGTACTTC; CDR3: CAAAGGSFYEQYF; size: .; V: TRBV6-2/TRBV6-3; J: TRBJ2-7; D: .
DNA: TGTGCCAGCACTGCGGGCGGTTTGAGGACTGAAGCTTTCTTT; CDR3: CASTAGGLRTEAFF; size: many; V: TRBV28; J: TRBJ1-1; D: .
DNA: TGTGCCAGCAGTCCCTTGGGCCGGGGGCTGAACACTGAAGCTTTCTTT; CDR3: CASSPLGRGLNTEAFF; size: .; V: TRBV27; J: TRBJ1-1; D: .
DNA: TGTGCCAGCAACCTGGAAGGGTCCAGCAATCAGCCCCAGCATTTT; CDR3: CASNLEGSSNQPQHF; size: many; V: TRBV9; J: TRBJ1-5; D: .
DNA: TGCAGTGCTCTTGTATCAGCCAAAAACATTCAGTACTTC; CDR3: CSALVSAKNIQYF; size: .; V: TRBV20-1; J: TRBJ2-4; D: .
DNA: TGTGCCAGCTCACCCGGACTAGCCGACGAGCAGTACTTC; CDR3: CASSPGLADEQYF; size: many; V: TRBV18; J: TRBJ2-7; D: TRBD2
DNA: .; CDR3: CASSSSGLGGRKNIQYF; size: many; V: TRBV6-5; J: TRBJ2-4; D: .
DNA: TGTGCTAGTGGCCGGAGGGGACAGGGAACTCCCGAGCAGTACTTC; CDR3: CASGRRGQGTPEQYF; size: many; V: TRBV12-5; J: TRBJ2-7; D: TRBD1
DNA: TGTGCCAGCAGCTTAGAGGCGAGCGGGGATTACGAGCAGTACTTC; CDR3: CASSLEASGDYEQYF; size: many; V: TRBV7-6; J: TRBJ2-7; D: TRBD2
DNA: TGTGCCATCAGTGGGCTGCAGGGGAACACTGAAGCTTTCTTT; CDR3: CAISGLQGNTEAFF; size: many; V: TRBV10-3; J: TRBJ1-1; D: .
DNA: TGTGCCAGCAGGAGGACCGTCCACACCGGGGAGCTGTTTTTT; CDR3: CASRRTVHTGELFF; size: .; V: TRBV6-1; J: TRBJ2-2; D: .
DNA: TGTGCCAGCAGCCCCCCCACGAATTCACCCCTCCACTTT; CDR3: CASSPPTNSPLHF; size: many; V: TRBV12-3/TRBV12-4; J: TRBJ1-6; D: .
DNA: TGTGCCAGCTCGCCCGGGACGGGTAGACACGAGCAGTACTTC; CDR3: CASSPGTGRHEQYF; size: many; V: TRBV18; J: TRBJ2-7; D: .
DNA: TGTGCCAGCAGCTTGGCGGGGGTGGTCCCCGGGGAGCTGTTTTTT; CDR3: CASSLAGVVPGELFF; size: .; V: TRBV7-2; J: TRBJ2-2; D: TRBD2
DNA: TGTGCCAGCAGCCAAGGCGCGGGGGACTCCTATAATTCACCCCTCCACTTT; CDR3: CASSQGAGDSYNSPLHF; size: many; V: TRBV4-2; J: TRBJ1-6; D: .
DNA: TGTGTCAGCAGCTCCGGGGGGAGCTCCTACAATGAGCAGTTCTTC; CDR3: CVSSSGGSSYNEQFF; size: many; V: TRBV11-2; J: TRBJ2-1; D: TRBD2
DNA: TGTGCCAGCAGTCAAGGACAGCGATTCAATCAGCCCCAGCATTTT; CDR3: CASSQGQRFNQPQHF; size: many; V: TRBV6-2/TRBV6-3; J: TRBJ1-5; D: .
DNA: TGTGCCAGCAGTTTATGGGCTACAGGGGGAGGTCAGCCCCAGCATTTC; CDR3: CASSLWATGGGQPQHF; size: .; V: TRBV27; J: TRBJ1-5; D: TRBD1
DNA: TGTGCCAGCAGTTTACGGGGGGGTTTGCTCGAGCAGTACTTC; CDR3: CASSLRGGLLEQYF; size: many; V: TRBV27; J: TRBJ2-7; D: TRBD2
DNA: TGTGCCAGCAGTTACGACAGGGAGGGGAACGAGCAGTACTTC; CDR3: CASSYDREGNEQYF; size: many; V: TRBV6-2/TRBV6-3; J: TRBJ2-7; D: .
DNA: TGTGCCAGCAGCTTAGCCAGGTTCGGCTACACCTTC; CDR3: CASSLARFGYTF; size: many; V: TRBV7-8; J: TRBJ1-2; D: .
DNA: TGTGCCAGCAAACCTGCCGGGAGCACTGAAGCTTTCTTT; CDR3: CASKPAGSTEAFF; size: many; V: TRBV2; J: TRBJ1-1; D: .
DNA: TGTGCCAGCAGTACCTTAGCGGGGGGTCCTTACGAGCAGTACTTC; CDR3: CASSTLAGGPYEQYF; size: many; V: TRBV6-5; J: TRBJ2-7; D: TRBD2
DNA: TGTGCCAGCAACCCTCAGGGGGCCATGAACACTGAAGCTTTCTTT; CDR3: CASNPQGAMNTEAFF; size: many; V: TRBV6-2/TRBV6-3; J: TRBJ1-1; D: TRBD1
DNA: TGTGCCAGCAGCCTCTCTGGGGCCGGGGAGCTGTTTTTT; CDR3: CASSLSGAGELFF; size: many; V: TRBV7-9; J: TRBJ2-2; D: .
DNA: TGTGCCAGCTTGCTCCGGACAGGGAGCAATCAGCCCCAGCATTTT; CDR3: CASLLRTGSNQPQHF; size: many; V: TRBV28; J: TRBJ1-5; D: TRBD1
DNA: TGTGCCAGCAGTACTCTCCGGGGGGCGAACACCGGGGAGCTGTTTTTT; CDR3: CASSTLRGANTGELFF; size: many; V: TRBV28; J: TRBJ2-2; D: TRBD2
DNA: TGTGCCAGCAGTTACTCACAGGGCTATGGCTACACCTTC; CDR3: CASSYSQGYGYTF; size: many; V: TRBV6-5; J: TRBJ1-2; D: .
DNA: TGCAGTGCTAGGTTAGGATCGTCTGGAAACACCATATATTTT; CDR3: CSARLGSSGNTIYF; size: many; V: TRBV20-1; J: TRBJ1-3; D: .
DNA: TGTGCCATCAGTGAGTCCCTCCTTCGGGACAGGACAGTACGGGGCAATCAGCCCCAGCATTTT; CDR3: CAISESLLRDRTVRGNQPQHF; size: many; V: TRBV10-3; J: TRBJ1-5; D: TRBD1
DNA: TGTGCCAGCAGCCCGTTAGCGTCCGGGGAGCTGTTTTTT; CDR3: CASSPLASGELFF; size: many; V: TRBV7-3; J: TRBJ2-2; D: .
DNA: TGTGCCTGGAGTGTACAGACCGGGTCCTATAATTCACCCCTCCACTTT; CDR3: CAWSVQTGSYNSPLHF; size: .; V: TRBV30; J: TRBJ1-6; D: .
DNA: TGTGCCAGCACCCGAAGGGGAGGGGGTGGGGAGACCCAGTACTTC; CDR3: CASTRRGGGGETQYF; size: .; V: TRBV12-3/TRBV12-4; J: TRBJ2-5; D: .
DNA: TGTGCCAGCAGGCCAGCCTCAGGGGGCGGCGGGGAGCTGTTTTTT; CDR3: CASRPASGGGGELFF; size: many; V: TRBV27; J: TRBJ2-2; D: TRBD1
DNA: TGTGCCAGCAGAGGACACGGGGAGCTGTTTTTT; CDR3: CASRGHGELFF; size: .; V: TRBV12-3/TRBV12-4; J: TRBJ2-2; D: .
DNA: TGTGCCAGTAGGGCCCAGGGGGCTAGCAATCAGCCCCAGCATTTT; CDR3: CASRAQGASNQPQHF; size: many; V: TRBV19; J: TRBJ1-5; D: TRBD1
DNA: TGTGCCAGCTCACCGACAGGGGAGGAGGAGACCCAGTACTTC; CDR3: CASSPTGEEETQYF; size: .; V: TRBV18; J: TRBJ2-5; D: TRBD1
DNA: TGTGCCAGCAGTTTAGATTTGGAGAGTAGGGTAGCTTTCTTT; CDR3: CASSLDLESRVAFF; size: many; V: TRBV28; J: TRBJ1-1; D: .
DNA: TGTGCCAGCAGTTACTCGACTAGCGGGGTTAACGAGCAGTACTTC; CDR3: CASSYSTSGVNEQYF; size: many; V: TRBV6-2/TRBV6-3; J: TRBJ2-7; D: TRBD2
DNA: TGTGCCAGCAGCTTAGACCACCAAGGGGAGCTGTTTTTT; CDR3: CASSLDHQGELFF; size: many; V: TRBV7-2; J: TRBJ2-2; D: .
DNA: TGTGCCACCAGCAGAGACTCCAATACCGGGACAGGGGGCCAGCCCCAGCATTTT; CDR3: CATSRDSNTGTGGQPQHF; size: few; V: TRBV15; J: TRBJ1-5; D: TRBD1
DNA: TGTGCCAGCAGTTCCTCGGATCCTCACTTCTCCTACGAGCAGTACTTC; CDR3: CASSSSDPHFSYEQYF; size: many; V: TRBV28; J: TRBJ2-7; D: .
DNA: TGTGCCAGCAGTTCTCCCTGGCCCCAGCATTTT; CDR3: CASSSPWPQHF; size: .; V: TRBV6-5; J: TRBJ1-5; D: .
DNA: TGTGCCAGCAGACCCCCCCGGTTCGGGGCCTCCTACGAGCAGTACTTC; CDR3: CASRPPRFGASYEQYF; size: many; V: TRBV6-2/TRBV6-3; J: TRBJ2-7; D: .
DNA: TGTGCCAGCAGTTGGACAGGGGGCGCGTCCGAGCAGTACTTC; CDR3: CASSWTGGASEQYF; size: many; V: TRBV28; J: TRBJ2-7; D: TRBD1
DNA: TGTGCCAGCAGCTTAGAGGGCAGGGGGTACAATGAGCAGTTCTTC; CDR3: CASSLEGRGYNEQFF; size: many; V: TRBV7-2; J: TRBJ2-1; D: TRBD1
DNA: TGTGCCTGGAGTGCCTCTTTTTACGAGCAGTACTTC; CDR3: CAWSASFYEQYF; size: many; V: TRBV30; J: TRBJ2-7; D: .
DNA: TGTGCCAACAGCGCGACAGGGGCCCGAATTTACGAGCAGTACTTC; CDR3: CANSATGARIYEQYF; size: many; V: TRBV7-9; J: TRBJ2-7; D: TRBD1